This T cell receptor (beta chain) comes out of a study of blood T cells in healthy people across ages (dated by TCRdb to between 2014 and 2016). Regarding the study in general: In model experiments, roughly one uniquely barcoded TCR beta cDNA molecule per two T cells was captured by template switching. To avoid experimental bias, donors of different ages were randomly spread across the sequencing lanes. For two donors (one aged 18 to 30 and one aged 80 or older), the study analyzed two additional independent replicas of 1 million unique cDNA reads from the same blood draw. Donors were grouped into four age groups: young (average approximately 16 years), middle-aged (39), aged (around 66) and long-lived (approximately 78). Using deep sequencing normalized with unique cDNA molecular identifiers, the study measured how TCR beta repertoire diversity changes with age. What the study reported, not specific to this receptor: Estimates of total diversity based on one million sequenced T cells were regarded as lower bounds and as underestimates. Compared with the aged group, the long-lived group had more naive CD4+ T cells, fewer expanded clones and increased TCR diversity, suggesting age selection. Because profiling used bulk unsorted PBMCs, naive and antigen-experienced compartments could not be compared conclusively. Observed TCR beta diversity per million T cells fell roughly linearly with age, and a significant reduction was already apparent by age around 39. The percentage of naive T cells measured by flow cytometry correlated strongly with observed TCR beta diversity. Because donor CMV infection status was unknown, age-related changes in expanded clonotypes were potentially confounded.

The CDR3 contains 16 residues, cysteine and phenylalanine counted. Of the read, only the CDR3 DNA is kept; its 48 bases are in frame from base 1. Per the germline V gene (reference sequence), MNHNY is the CDR1 and SVGAGI is the CDR2. Unmatched junction bases come to 13, with V trimmed by 4 bases and J by 5 bases. In this sample, this clonotype turned up many times. Its antigen remains undetermined. Base-call qualities are not available, and no considerably larger clone is one nucleotide away. The library was obtained by 5' RACE. TCRdb names Illumina HiSeq 2500 as the instrument used. A second 7 to 11 cycle PCR used a sample-barcoded 5' primer and a J-beta primer mix. A template-switch 5' adaptor carrying 12 random nucleotides introduced a unique molecular identifier onto each TCR beta cDNA molecule. Each sample yielded at least 2.5 million CDR3-containing paired-end reads. First-strand cDNA was synthesized from all RNA with the Mint cDNA synthesis kit, primed by a TRBC-specific oligonucleotide. After uracil-DNA glycosylase treatment, a first 18-cycle PCR used universal primers M1SS and BC2_uni_R on all cDNA. In the source study's methods: Each sample was normalized by randomly selecting 1 million high-quality reads, each carrying a distinct molecular identifier. Instead of being binned into consensus sequences, reads with shared molecular identifiers were discarded. CDR3 identification, clonotype clustering and error correction used MiTCR with a Q25 quality threshold and the strictest error-elimination algorithm. A nonparametric unseen species model with Euler transformation was used to estimate lower-bound total TCR beta diversity. Starting from the raw public reads, TCRdb applied fastp trimming at Q25, assembled clones with MiXCR and retained in-frame beta chains. CDR3 protein sequences are deduplicated, and each keeps its most common genes and DNA. These V and J calls rely on TCRdb rather than the paper's analysis. This sample lists about 600,000 distinct CDR3 sequences; 40% to 55% were detected once. The ten largest make up about 22% of the sample.

The 39 donors, aged about 6 to 95 years, were systemically healthy Caucasian individuals from Russia. About 9.8 milliliters of peripheral blood were drawn from each donor into EDTA-treated Vacutainer tubes. Ficoll-Paque density-gradient centrifugation was used to isolate PBMCs, with at least 7 million per sample. Trizol reagent was used to extract total RNA from the PBMCs, yielding at least 6 micrograms per sample. For every donor, an aliquot of PBMCs went through flow cytometry to measure the percentages of naive CD45RAhigh/CD27high T cells. This chain is built from TRBV6-6 and TRBJ1-2; the junction holds 7 bases that match TRBD1. The source material was blood. The receptor was derived from a man at least 80 years old in good health. The nucleotide sequence is given as TGTGCCAGCAGTTTTTCGCGAGGGGGCTTTTGGTATGGCTACACCTTC. Its protein is CASSFSRGGFWYGYTF.